These 27 T cell receptor beta chains were all obtained from the same sample, sequenced in a study of OX40 agonist ivuxolimab in advanced cancers. The method was immunoSEQ multiplex PCR; TCRdb's version includes in-frame clones alone and lacks a portion of them. The table includes 100,000 or so clones, more than 75% detected once. The material sequenced was CD4+ or CD8+ T cells sorted from blood, taken in a trial of the OX40 agonist ivuxolimab. These receptors came from an adult with an advanced solid tumor such as melanoma, head and neck, liver or kidney cancer.

The rearrangement joins TRBV14 to TRBJ2-3, with 10 bases that match TRBD2. The J segment lost 1 base and the V segment lost 5 bases, leaving 9 bases of the junction unmatched. The CDR3 loop spans 17 amino acids. Germline loops: CDR1 SGHDN, CDR2 FVKESK. Written as DNA, the CDR3 is TGTGCCAGCAGCTTGCGGAGGACTAGCGGTGGCACAGATACGCAGTATTTT. Protein product: CASSLRRTSGGTDTQYF.

The chain couples TRBV5-1 to TRBJ2-2; TRBD2 aligns across 7 bases. This CDR3 comprises 15 residues. The germline gives CDR1 SGHRS, CDR2 YFSETQ. The V gene end was trimmed by 2 bases and the J gene end by 0 bases; junction bases not matched to a gene: 1. In nucleotides, the CDR3 is TGCGCCAGCAGCTTTACTAGCGCGAACACCGGGGAGCTGTTTTTT. Translating it yields CASSFTSANTGELFF.

This clone has just one count. The CDR3 DNA is TGTGCCAGCAGGGGACAGGGGGCAGTTGGGCAAGAGACCCAGTACTTC. It yields the protein CASRGQGAVGQETQYF. V is TRBV28 and J is TRBJ2-5; TRBD1 aligns across 12 bases. The CDR3 extends over 16 amino acids. From germline, CDR1 is MDHEN and CDR2 SYDVKM. The junction had 7 bases not matched to a gene; V was cut back by 6 bases and J by 2 bases.

This clone was picked up one time. The chain couples TRBV7-8 to TRBJ2-3; 7 bases are a match to TRBD2. The germline gives CDR1 SGHVS, CDR2 FQNEAQ. The CDR3 has 13 amino acids. V dropped 2 bases and J dropped 6; count of bases not matched to a gene: 2. CDR3: CASSLTREDTQYF. CDR3 DNA: TGTGCCAGCAGCTTAACGCGGGAGGATACGCAGTATTTT. The full variable domain, rest sourced from reference TRBV7-8 and TRBJ2-3, is GAGVSQSPRYKVAKRGQDVALRCDPISGHVSLFWYQQALGQGPEFLTYFQNEAQLDKSGLPSDRFFAERPEGSVSTLKIQRTQQEDSAVYLCASSLTREDTQYFGPGTRLTVL.

The genes are TRBV7-2 and TRBJ1-1; 7 bases agree with TRBD1. This CDR3 comprises 15 residues. CDR1 is SGHTA and CDR2 is FQGNSA in the germline V gene. V dropped 3 bases and J dropped 4; count of bases not matched to a gene: 8. CDR3 in amino acids: CASSLEGDRVTEAFF. In nucleotides, the CDR3 is TGTGCCAGCAGCTTGGAAGGAGACAGGGTCACTGAAGCTTTCTTT.

The chain links TRBV5-4 to TRBJ2-7; 7 nucleotides line up with TRBD1. Unmatched junction bases numbered 9, after V lost 4 bases and J lost 5 bases. Per the germline V gene, CDR1 is SGHNT and CDR2 is YYREEE (reference sequence). The CDR3 loop spans 14 amino acids. The CDR3 protein is CASSQERDSNEQYF. CDR3 coding DNA: TGTGCCAGCAGCCAGGAGAGGGACAGCAACGAGCAGTACTTC. Combining the CDR3 with reference TRBV5-4 and TRBJ2-7 gives the whole variable domain ETGVTQSPTHLIKTRGQQVTLRCSSQSGHNTVSWYQQALGQGPQFIFQYYREEENGRGNFPPRFSGLQFPNYSSELNVNALELDDSALYLCASSQERDSNEQYFGPGTRLTVT.

The chain recombines TRBV5-6 with TRBJ2-3; D not certain. Germline lookup yields CDR1 SGHDT and CDR2 YYEEEE. The CDR3 is 16 amino acids. Trimming pared 3 bases from V and 0 bases from J, leaving 14 bases between. In DNA form, the CDR3 reads TGTGCCAGCAGCTCACCCACCCAAACTAGCACAGATACGCAGTATTTT. It encodes CASSSPTQTSTDTQYF. Full variable domain (remainder filled in from reference TRBV5-6 and TRBJ2-3): DAGVTQSPTHLIKTRGQQVTLRCSPKSGHDTVSWYQQALGQGPQFIFQYYEEEERQRGNFPDRFSGHQFPNYSSELNVNALLLGDSALYLCASSSPTQTSTDTQYFGPGTRLTVL.

The V call is TRBV9, the J call TRBJ2-1, with TRBD2 matching 7 bases. The CDR3 is 15 residues long. J gave up 4 bases and V 2 bases, and 6 bases lay outside the gene matches. Germline V gene lookup returns CDR1 SGDLS and CDR2 YYNGEE. The CDR3 sequence is CASSVREGLYNEQFF. CDR3 sequence (DNA): TGTGCCAGCAGCGTGAGGGAGGGCCTGTACAATGAGCAGTTCTTC.

This CDR3 reads CASSQDQSGRASLPFF. The CDR3 nucleotides read TGTGCCAGCAGCCAAGACCAAAGCGGGAGGGCCAGTCTTCCGTTCTTC. The chain couples TRBV14 to TRBJ2-1; TRBD2 matches at 10 bases. V was pared by 0 bases and J by 15 bases, with 14 bases of the junction left unmatched. CDR3 length equals 16 residues. The germline CDR1 and CDR2 sequences are SGHDN and FVKESK.

Turning to this clone: A read error may produce the germline difference seen at one junction end. The chain recombines TRBV7-7 with TRBJ1-1; no definite D call. There are 19 residues in the CDR3. From germline, CDR1 is SSHAT and CDR2 FNYEAQ (reference sequence). The CDR3 region has the DNA TGTGCTAGCAGCTTCGGCCAGGTATGGGTGGGTCCCCCGGACACTGAAGCTTTCTTT. Protein sequence: CASSFGQVWVGPPDTEAFF.

V and J are TRBV5-4 and TRBJ2-5, with D maybe TRBD2 (6 bases). Germline CDR1 and CDR2: SGHNT and YYREEE (reference sequence). The CDR3 runs to 15 residues. Trimming pared 10 bases from V and 2 bases from J, leaving 21 bases between. The CDR3 sequence: CAAGGPGVGQETQYF. The CDR3 DNA sequence: TGTGCCGCCGGTGGGCCGGGAGTAGGACAAGAGACCCAGTACTTC.

V usage is TRBV7-6 and J usage is TRBJ2-3; TRBD1 is a possible D gene (6 bases). Germline CDR1 SGHVS, CDR2 FNYEAQ. V gave up 3 bases and J gave up 7 bases, with 8 bases separating them. This CDR3 is 12 amino acids long. The CDR3 region has the DNA TGTGCCAGCAGCTTTCGGGACAATACGCAGTATTTT. It yields the protein CASSFRDNTQYF.

This chain connects TRBV28 to TRBJ2-1; 11 bases are shared with TRBD2. Looked up from germline, CDR1 is MDHEN and CDR2 is SYDVKM. This CDR3 spans 16 amino acids. After removal of 6 bases from V and 0 bases from J, the junction contained 4 bases not matched to a gene. The CDR3 DNA reads TGTGCCAGCAGGAGACTAGCGGGGAGCTCCTACAATGAGCAGTTCTTC. This sequence encodes CASRRLAGSSYNEQFF.

The genes are TRBV25-1 and TRBJ1-4; 7 bases fit TRBD1. Germline CDR1 and CDR2: MGHDK and SYGVNS. With V trimmed by 8 bases and J by 7 bases, 7 bases remained unmatched. The CDR3 has 13 residues. CDR3 amino acids: CASRDREGEKLFF. The CDR3 nucleotides are TGTGCCAGCCGCGACAGGGAAGGTGAAAAACTGTTTTTT.

J is TRBJ2-2 and V is TRBV14; the D gene is possibly TRBD1 (6 bases). The length of the CDR3 is 15 residues. CDR1 is SGHDN and CDR2 is FVKESK in the germline V gene. Trimming removed 3 bases at V and 1 base at J, with 9 bases between. CDR3 in DNA: TGTGCCAGCAGCCAGTTACAGGGGAACACCGGGGAGCTGTTTTTT. Amino acid sequence: CASSQLQGNTGELFF.

The chain has TRBV6-5 and TRBJ2-7; 12 bases map to TRBD1. Germline-derived CDR1 and CDR2 are MNHEY and SVGAGI. Losses at the gene ends were 5 bases for V and 6 bases for J; bases not matched to a gene: 5. CDR3 length equals 14 residues. This CDR3 reads CASSQGQGAGEQYF. CDR3 bases: TGTGCCAGCAGTCAGGGACAGGGGGCTGGCGAGCAGTACTTC.

The chain joins TRBV27 to TRBJ1-2; D might be TRBD1 (5 bases). The germline gives CDR1 MNHEY, CDR2 SMNVEV (reference sequence). The V end was cut by 5 bases, the J end by 6 bases, with 10 bases between. The CDR3 has 12 amino acids. CDR3 sequence: CASSPTVDGYTF. CDR3 bases: TGTGCCAGCAGTCCGACAGTGGATGGCTACACCTTC.

A single count supports this clone. V and J are TRBV2 and TRBJ2-1; D is perhaps TRBD1 (5 bases). The germline CDR1 and CDR2 sequences are SNHLY and FYNNEI. Trimming shortened V by 9 bases and J by 6 bases, and 15 bases separated the two germline ends. CDR3 length: 13 residues. CDR3 nucleotides: TGTGCCAGTAGGGGTGGTTCATTCAATGAGCAGTTCTTC. This sequence encodes CASRGGSFNEQFF.

CDR3 region: CASSQGNRDSIIQYF. In nucleotides, the CDR3 is TGCGCCAGCAGCCAGGGAAACCGGGACTCAATCATTCAGTACTTC. The rearrangement uses TRBV4-3 and TRBJ2-4; possibly TRBD2 for D (6 bases). The V gene lost 3 bases and the J gene lost 9 bases, with 18 bases spanning the gap. Germline CDR1 and CDR2: LGHNA and YSLEER. There are 15 residues in the CDR3.

This clone was seen once. CDR3 nucleotide sequence: TGTGCCAGCAGTCGGCTCGGGACTGTGGGGGCCAATGAGCAGTTCTTC. Its translation is CASSRLGTVGANEQFF. The rearrangement links TRBV6-6 to TRBJ2-1, with D perhaps assigned TRBD1 or TRBD2 (6 bases each). This CDR3 is built from 16 residues. V was pared by 5 bases and J by 6 bases, with 20 bases between. From germline, CDR1 is MNHNY and CDR2 SVGAGI (reference sequence).

About this clone itself: The sample holds other DNA sequences that translate to the same CDR3. The CDR3 DNA reads TGTGCCAGCAGTTTTGGGACAGGGGGCCCAGATACGCAGTATTTT. It translates to CASSFGTGGPDTQYF. V is TRBV28 and J is TRBJ2-3, with 12 bases matching TRBD1. V lost 3 bases and J lost 4; bases outside the gene matches: 2. Germline CDR1 reads MDHEN; CDR2 reads SYDVKM. This CDR3 is 15 amino acids long.

The V gene is TRBV28, the J gene TRBJ2-2; TRBD2 is a possible D gene (6 bases). Trimming left V 1 base short and J 4 bases short, with 10 bases between. Germline V lookup: CDR1 MDHEN, CDR2 SYDVKM. CDR3 length: 15 residues. CDR3 nucleotide sequence: TGTGCCAGCAGTTTATATGGGGGAGGCACCGGGGAGCTGTTTTTT. It specifies CASSLYGGGTGELFF.

In DNA, the CDR3 is TGTGCCTGGAGGACAGGGGGCGATACGCAGTATTTT. It encodes CAWRTGGDTQYF. The chain couples TRBV30 to TRBJ2-3; the match to TRBD1 covers 10 bases. Germline CDR1 is GTSNPN and CDR2 is SVGIG (reference sequence). J was trimmed by 6 bases and V by 3 bases; bases with no gene match: 0. The CDR3 covers 12 residues.

The chain combines TRBV7-9 with TRBJ1-1, with 7 bases matching TRBD1. V lost 7 bases to trimming and J lost 0 bases; unmatched junction nucleotides: 17. The CDR3 totals 18 residues. Germline-derived CDR1 and CDR2 are SEHNR and FQNEAQ (reference sequence). The CDR3 is CASKEWRGTGALNTEAFF. CDR3 nucleotide sequence: TGTGCCAGCAAGGAGTGGAGGGGCACAGGGGCTCTGAACACTGAAGCTTTCTTT.

The chain recombines TRBV5-5 with TRBJ2-7; possible D gene TRBD1, 6 bases. CDR1 is SGHKS, CDR2 YYEKEE, per germline (reference sequence). Trimming took off 2 bases at V and 6 bases at J, with 21 bases between the two ends. The CDR3 has 16 residues. As DNA, the CDR3 is TGTGCCAGCAGCTTTTTTGGGGGACCTCAGGGGTCCGAGCAGTACTTC. Its protein product is CASSFFGGPQGSEQYF.

The chain couples TRBV19 to TRBJ2-7; D may match TRBD1 or TRBD2 (6 bases each). The CDR3 covers 14 residues. The germline gives CDR1 LNHDA, CDR2 SQIVND (reference sequence). The V end lost 5 bases, the J end lost 0 bases, and 11 bases lay between the germline ends. In nucleotides, the CDR3 is TGTGCCAGTAGTGCCGGGGGCATCTCCTACGAGCAGTACTTC. Translated: CASSAGGISYEQYF.

This clone was seen once. V and J are TRBV5-1 and TRBJ2-1; D remains unclear. V lost 3 bases and J lost 7, with 11 bases in between. CDR1 and CDR2 (germline): SGHRS, YFSETQ. This CDR3 is 13 amino acids long. CDR3 sequence reads: CASSYIVGNEQFF. CDR3 nucleotides: TGCGCCAGCAGCTATATAGTTGGGAATGAGCAGTTCTTC.